Presented here are 21 T cell receptor beta chains from one specimen sequenced in a study of CD8+CD57+ T cells in acquired aplastic anemia. Genomic DNA acted as the template from which TCR beta VDJ combination and CDR3 sequence profiling were carried out. TCRdb re-called the reads with MiXCR, one entry per CDR3 protein. The table shows about 210,000 distinct CDR3 sequences, with 30% to 35% occurring only once. The sequenced sample was sorted CD4+, CD8+, or CD8+CD57+ T cells (not recorded which) from PBMCs. Receptor source: a human donor in good health, serving as a control.

This clonotype has a count of ten or more. CDR3: CASSLGDRGSSPQHF. For the CDR3, the DNA is TGTGCCAGCAGCTTAGGAGACAGGGGGAGTTCGCCCCAGCATTTT. This chain uses TRBV7-9 with TRBJ1-5; 9 bases are shared with TRBD1. The CDR3 spans 15 residues. The trim removed 1 base at V and 9 bases at J, leaving 7 bases unmatched. The V gene's germline CDR1 is SEHNR and CDR2 FQNEAQ (reference sequence). The full variable domain, with the rest looked up from reference TRBV7-9 and TRBJ1-5, is DTGVSQNPRHKITKRGQNVTFRCDPISEHNRLYWYRQTLGQGPEFLTYFQNEAQLEKSRLLSDRFSAERPKGSFSTLEIQRTEQGDSAMYLCASSLGDRGSSPQHFGDGTRLSIL.

In its sample, this clonotype was seen a few times. The rearrangement uses TRBV6-1 and TRBJ2-5; 11 bases fit TRBD1. The V gene's germline CDR1 is MNHNS and CDR2 SASEGT. This CDR3 has 16 residues. The V segment lost 6 bases and the J segment 4 bases; nucleotides outside the gene matches: 10. The chain's CDR3 is CASRTGTGGPVETQYF. CDR3 in DNA: TGTGCCAGCAGAACCGGGACAGGGGGGCCGGTAGAGACCCAGTACTTC.

This clonotype was seen repeatedly, ten times or more. The J gene is TRBJ2-5, the V gene TRBV20-1; D not certain. V lost 0 bases and J 5 bases, leaving 16 bases between the germline ends. From germline, CDR1 is DFQATT and CDR2 SNEGSKA (reference sequence). The CDR3 sequence is 15 residues long. Here the CDR3 reads CSARERVVPLETQYF. The CDR3 nucleotides are TGCAGTGCTAGAGAAAGGGTAGTTCCCCTGGAGACCCAGTACTTC.

The chain employs TRBV10-1 and TRBJ1-6; D is unresolved. Per the germline V gene, CDR1 is WNHNN and CDR2 is SYGVQD (reference sequence). Trimming stripped 4 bases from V and 4 bases from J, with 14 bases between. The CDR3 spans 16 residues. The CDR3 sequence: CASSGTSGRYNSPLHF. The CDR3 DNA reads TGCGCCAGCAGTGGGACTAGCGGGAGATATAATTCACCCCTCCACTTT.

The chain couples TRBV29-1 to TRBJ1-1; D may be TRBD1 (5 bases). The CDR3 is 11 amino acids. The ends were cut back, 7 bases at V and 6 bases at J, with 12 bases in the middle. From germline, CDR1 is SQVTM and CDR2 ANQGSEA. The CDR3 spells CSAEGVSEAFF. The CDR3 bases are TGCAGCGCCGAAGGGGTTTCTGAAGCTTTCTTT.

This clonotype was observed at least ten times. The gene calls are TRBV12-3 or TRBV12-4 and TRBJ1-1; D call uncertain. Trimming removed 5 bases at V and 1 base at J, with 14 bases between. The CDR3 spans 15 residues. The CDR3 region is CASSPLPVANTEAFF. In nucleotides, the CDR3 is TGTGCCAGCAGTCCCTTGCCTGTCGCGAACACTGAAGCTTTCTTT.

This clonotype was counted between two and nine times. This sequence joins TRBV5-1 and TRBJ2-7; D remains ambiguous. Trimming shortened V by 1 base and J by 0 bases, and 17 bases separated the two germline ends. This CDR3 is built from 17 residues. Per germline, CDR1 SGHRS and CDR2 YFSETQ. The CDR3 spells CASSLPVYSSTSYEQYF. Here the CDR3 DNA reads TGCGCCAGCAGCTTGCCTGTTTACAGTTCCACCTCCTACGAGCAGTACTTC.

This chain links TRBV29-1 with TRBJ1-1; 8 positions match TRBD1. This CDR3 has 12 residues. Per germline, CDR1 SQVTM and CDR2 ANQGSEA. With 4 bases clipped from V and 8 bases from J, the junction kept 6 bases outside the gene matches. The CDR3 loop reads CSVATGGREAFF. CDR3 in DNA: TGCAGCGTTGCTACAGGGGGAAGGGAAGCTTTCTTT.

Ten or more counts support this clonotype. The chain is built from TRBV11-2 and TRBJ2-5, with D possibly matching TRBD2 (5 bases). Germline V CDR1 and CDR2: SGHAT, FQNNGV. The ends were cut back, 5 bases at V and 5 bases at J, with 15 bases in the middle. The CDR3 extends over 14 amino acids. CDR3 nucleotide sequence: TGTGCCAGCAGCCCCGACCGGAGGAGGGAGACCCAGTACTTC. It yields the protein CASSPDRRRETQYF.

This clonotype is a singleton in its sample. A read error may be the cause here, since a much bigger clone is one base away. This rearrangement joins TRBV20-1 to TRBJ2-2; D tentatively fits TRBD1 or TRBD2 (5 bases each). Germline V CDR1 and CDR2: DFQATT, SNEGSKA (reference sequence). CDR3 size: 11 residues. Deletions cut 6 bases from V and 7 bases from J, with 9 bases between. CDR3 amino acids: CSARDVGELFF. CDR3 DNA sequence: TGCAGTGCCCGGGACGTCGGGGAGCTGTTTTTT.

This clonotype was detected a few times. V gene TRBV13 combines with J gene TRBJ2-6, with TRBD1 matching over 10 bases. This CDR3 spans 19 amino acids. The V segment lost 2 bases and the J segment 2 bases; nucleotides outside the gene matches: 9. Germline V gives CDR1 PRHDT, CDR2 FYEKMQ (reference sequence). The CDR3 DNA sequence: TGTGCCAGCAGCTTAATTTCGGGACAGGGGATAGCTGGGGCCAACGTCCTGACTTTC. Translation gives CASSLISGQGIAGANVLTF.

In its sample, this clonotype was seen a few times. This chain connects TRBV7-8 to TRBJ1-5; D is unclear. CDR1 SGHVS and CDR2 FQNEAQ come from the germline V gene. V was clipped by 4 bases and J by 7 bases, with 20 bases between them. The CDR3 has 16 amino acids. The CDR3 here is CASSSRNRGVGQPQHF. CDR3 DNA sequence: TGTGCCAGCAGCTCCCGGAATCGGGGAGTGGGCCAGCCCCAGCATTTT.

For this clonotype: This may arise from a read error, as a much more abundant clone is one base away. The final CDR3 position lacks the conserved phenylalanine or tryptophan, pointing to a likely read error. The chain joins TRBV3-1 to TRBJ1-6; TRBD1 agrees at 10 bases. This CDR3 is 14 amino acids long. From germline, CDR1 is LGHDT and CDR2 YNNKEL (reference sequence). After removal of 2 bases from V and 13 bases from J, the junction contained 5 bases not matched to a gene. This CDR3 reads CASSQRDRGYPLHL. Written as DNA, the CDR3 is TGTGCCAGCAGCCAAAGGGACAGGGGTTATCCCCTCCACCTT.

The V gene is TRBV10-3, the J gene TRBJ1-2; D is perhaps TRBD1 (6 bases). Germline values: CDR1 ENHRY, CDR2 SYGVKD. The CDR3 extends over 13 amino acids. With 10 bases removed from V and 7 bases from J, the gap between germline ends came to 19 bases. The CDR3 DNA reads as TGTGCCAGCAGCCAAAGGGGGGAGTGTGGCTACACCTTC. Its translation is CASSQRGECGYTF.

This clonotype was observed many times. The V and J genes are TRBV29-1 and TRBJ2-5, with D possibly called TRBD1 or TRBD2 (5 bases each). V shed 0 bases and J shed 3 bases, with 11 bases lying between them. This CDR3 has 14 amino acids. Germline CDR1 reads SQVTM; CDR2 reads ANQGSEA. Here the CDR3 reads CSVEDPGTEETQYF. CDR3 DNA: TGCAGCGTTGAAGACCCCGGGACCGAAGAGACCCAGTACTTC.

This clonotype showed up many times. The gene calls are TRBV12-5 and TRBJ1-2; no clear D. The CDR3 has 14 amino acids. Trimming cost V 4 bases and J 7 bases, with 16 bases left between them. Germline V gene lookup returns CDR1 LGHNT and CDR2 FRNRAP. The CDR3 DNA is TGTGCTAGTGGTTCCCAGACGTCGGCACGTGGCTACACCTTC. This encodes CASGSQTSARGYTF.

Many counts were recorded for this clonotype. The gene calls are TRBV9 and TRBJ1-2; 9 bases are shared with TRBD1. This CDR3 is 16 amino acids long. From germline, CDR1 is SGDLS and CDR2 YYNGEE. Germline trimming cut 2 bases from V and 6 bases from J; bases unmatched to any gene: 11. CDR3 sequence reads: CASSVNTGTGSHGYTF. CDR3 in DNA: TGTGCCAGCAGCGTCAATACCGGGACAGGGTCGCATGGCTACACCTTC.

This clonotype was seen only a few times. J is TRBJ1-2 and V is TRBV12-3 or TRBV12-4; 8 nucleotides line up with TRBD1. The CDR3 contains 14 residues. Trimming at V came to 6 bases and at J to 2 bases, leaving 5 bases not matched to a gene. The DNA for the CDR3 is TGTGCCAGCAGGGTGACAGGGGAAAACTATGGCTACACCTTC. Its translation: CASRVTGENYGYTF.

Comments on this clonotype: A much larger clone lies a single base off, so this may be a read error. The genes are TRBV12-3 or TRBV12-4 and TRBJ1-2; D gene ambiguous. The V end was cut by 5 bases, the J end by 6 bases, with 13 bases between. This CDR3 is built from 13 residues. The DNA of the CDR3 is TGTGCCAGCAGTCCGCAAAGGAACCATGGCTACACCTTC. Translation gives CASSPQRNHGYTF.

This clonotype came up many times. CDR3 in amino acids: CASSKGLPGDETQYF. CDR3 sequence (DNA): TGTGCCAGCAGCAAAGGCCTGCCAGGGGACGAGACCCAGTACTTC. The chain couples TRBV7-9 to TRBJ2-5; tentative D call: TRBD1 (6 bases). Trimming removed 5 bases from V and 5 bases from J, with 18 bases in between. There are 15 residues in the CDR3. Germline V CDR1 and CDR2: SEHNR, FQNEAQ (reference sequence).

Concerning this clonotype itself: This may arise from a read error, as a much more abundant clone is one base away. The chain carries TRBV14 and TRBJ2-1; D gene ambiguous. CDR1 SGHDN and CDR2 FVKESK come from the germline V gene. V gave up 7 bases and J gave up 3 bases, with 10 bases separating them. The CDR3 has 13 amino acids. Written as DNA, the CDR3 is TGTGCCAGCAACGACATGGACTACAATGAGCAGTTCTTC. This translates into CASNDMDYNEQFF.